The 8 T cell receptor beta chains below all came from one sample that was sequenced in a study of cytomegalovirus exposure and HLA in healthy donors. The study ran its PCR with 60 Vbeta and 13 Jbeta primers. The repertoire was sequenced with immunoSEQ multiplex PCR; TCRdb's copy has only in-frame clones and lacks some. This sample has about 120,000 clones, with around 73% found just once. The sequencing input was PBMCs. The receptors were sampled from a man aged 25-45 years in good health and CMV-seropositive.

This clone occurred once. The chain links TRBV6-5 to TRBJ1-4; TRBD1 matches 8 bases. With 5 bases clipped from V and 6 bases from J, the junction kept 2 bases outside the gene matches. The CDR3 loop spans 13 amino acids. Germline CDR1 reads MNHEY; CDR2 reads SVGAGI. The DNA for the CDR3 is TGTGCCAGCAGTCCAGGGGGCCATGAAAAACTGTTTTTT. Protein: CASSPGGHEKLFF.

The V call is TRBV7-2, the J call TRBJ2-7; the match to TRBD2 covers 13 bases. This CDR3 comprises 11 residues. Germline values: CDR1 SGHTA, CDR2 FQGNSA. The CDR3 loop reads CVVGLAGVLYF. DNA for the CDR3: TGTGTAGTCGGACTAGCGGGAGTGCTGTACTTC.

The chain is built from TRBV19 and TRBJ2-1; TRBD2 aligns across 7 bases. Germline assignment: CDR1 LNHDA and CDR2 SQIVND (reference sequence). The CDR3 spans 20 residues. V shed 5 bases, J shed 0 bases, and the junction held 19 bases outside the gene matches. DNA of the CDR3: TGTGCCAGTAGTTGTGTCGGGTCGTGGCGGGAGTGTGTCTCCTACAATGAGCAGTTCTTC. Encoded protein: CASSCVGSWRECVSYNEQFF.

The gene calls are TRBV29-1 and TRBJ2-5, with TRBD1 matching 8 bases. The J call may be wrong; the DNA end is better matched by TRBJ2-7. The CDR3 covers 12 residues. CDR1 is SQVTM, CDR2 ANQGSEA, per germline. CDR3 in amino acids: CSVSGQGGEQYF. The CDR3 coding sequence is TGCAGCGTCTCCGGACAGGGAGGCGAGCAGTACTTC.

J is TRBJ1-1 and V is TRBV2; possible D gene TRBD1, 5 bases. The CDR3 has 14 residues. V was shortened by 1 base and J by 4 bases, with 10 bases between the two germline ends. Germline loops: CDR1 SNHLY, CDR2 FYNNEI. The CDR3 nucleotides read TGTGCCAGCAGTGAAGAGGTTAGGGGCACTGAAGCTTTCTTT. It encodes CASSEEVRGTEAFF.

The chain uses TRBV27 and TRBJ2-1, with a tentative D call TRBD1 (7 bases). The CDR3 length is 12 residues. V dropped 5 bases and J dropped 10 bases, with 12 bases sitting between them. From germline, CDR1 is MNHEY and CDR2 SMNVEV (reference sequence). The CDR3: CASSEQGREQFF. The CDR3 bases are TGTGCCAGCAGTGAACAGGGGAGGGAGCAGTTCTTC.

This clone was counted only a few times. The chain combines TRBV4-3 with TRBJ2-1; D perhaps matches TRBD2 (5 bases). This CDR3 spans 13 amino acids. CDR1 LGHNA and CDR2 YSLEER come from the germline V gene. The V end lost 2 bases, the J end lost 7 bases, and 9 bases lay between the germline ends. CDR3 amino acids: CASSQREYNEQFF. CDR3 DNA: TGCGCCAGCAGCCAAAGGGAGTATAATGAGCAGTTCTTC.

The chain carries TRBV11-2 and TRBJ1-1, with D unclear. The CDR3 has 13 residues. From germline, CDR1 is SGHAT and CDR2 FQNNGV. V was shortened by 5 bases and J by 0 bases, with 7 bases between the two germline ends. The CDR3 region is CASSPSVNTEAFF. The CDR3 coding sequence is TGTGCCAGCAGCCCCTCCGTGAACACTGAAGCTTTCTTT.